What follows are 17 T cell receptor beta chains derived from one specimen sequenced in a study of beta chain features in type 1 diabetes. The entirety of the isolated RNA underwent reverse transcription, so expressed TCRB transcripts were sequenced. The repertoire was sequenced with immunoSEQ multiplex PCR; TCRdb's copy has only in-frame clones and lacks some. This table has hundreds of thousands of clones, around a sixth appearing once. Sequenced sample: naive CD4+ T cells from blood. Receptors were obtained from a man aged 18 to 30 in good health.

This clone has only a few counts. This chain joins TRBV15 and TRBJ2-7; D may be TRBD1 or TRBD2 (5 bases each). The CDR3 is 15 residues long. The germline gives CDR1 LNHNV, CDR2 YYDKDF (reference sequence). Trimming removed 0 bases from V and 3 bases from J, with 12 bases in between. As DNA, the CDR3 is TGTGCCACCAGCAGAGAGGACGGGACCCGCTACGAGCAGTACTTC. Its translation: CATSREDGTRYEQYF.

The J gene is TRBJ2-7, the V gene TRBV10-3, with D perhaps TRBD1 (5 bases). Per germline, CDR1 ENHRY and CDR2 SYGVKD. Trimming left V 4 bases short and J 0 bases short, with 10 bases between. This CDR3 has 14 amino acids. The CDR3 protein is CAISVNRPSYEQYF. The CDR3 DNA follows: TGTGCCATCAGTGTTAACAGGCCCTCCTACGAGCAGTACTTC.

The chain combines TRBV11-1 with TRBJ2-1, with D maybe TRBD2 (7 bases). The CDR3 is 16 amino acids. Germline V gene data show CDR1 as SGHAT and CDR2 as FQDESV (reference sequence). Deletions cut 3 bases from V and 3 bases from J, with 15 bases between. As DNA, the CDR3 is TGTGCCAGCAGCTTTTCAGGGGAGGGAGTCTACAATGAGCAGTTCTTC. This translates into CASSFSGEGVYNEQFF.

The chain recombines TRBV28 with TRBJ2-5, with D possibly TRBD1 on 8 matching bases. V gave up 6 bases and J gave up 5 bases, with 19 bases separating them. The CDR3 runs 15 residues. The V gene's germline CDR1 is MDHEN and CDR2 SYDVKM. Here the CDR3 DNA reads TGTGCCAGCAGCCCCGAAGGACAGGGAGGGGAGACCCAGTACTTC. It yields the protein CASSPEGQGGETQYF.

CDR3 sequence: CASSPPGHRPYEQYF. CDR3 bases: TGTGCCAGCAGTCCCCCCGGACACCGCCCCTACGAGCAGTACTTC. The chain has TRBV14 and TRBJ2-7; a possible D gene is TRBD1 (5 bases). The CDR3 spans 15 residues. CDR1 SGHDN and CDR2 FVKESK come from the germline V gene. The V end lost 6 bases, the J end lost 2 bases, and 17 bases lay between the germline ends.

This clone was counted between two and nine times. The chain recombines TRBV6-5 with TRBJ2-1, with D possibly TRBD2 on 5 matching bases. V was clipped by 0 bases and J by 7 bases, with 16 bases between them. Germline V lookup: CDR1 MNHEY, CDR2 SVGAGI. CDR3 length: 16 amino acids. The DNA for the CDR3 is TGTGCCAGCAGTTACTCGGAGCGGAAAGCGCCTAATGAGCAGTTCTTC. Encoded protein: CASSYSERKAPNEQFF.

V usage is TRBV29-1 and J usage is TRBJ1-1, with a possible D match to TRBD1 (5 bases). The CDR3 has 14 residues. The germline V gene has CDR1 SQVTM and CDR2 ANQGSEA. V gave up 7 bases and J gave up 6 bases, with 21 bases separating them. The CDR3 region is CSAQTAEGRPEAFF. CDR3 nucleotides: TGCAGCGCCCAAACCGCCGAGGGGAGGCCTGAAGCTTTCTTT.

This clone has a handful of counts. The chain combines TRBV5-1 with TRBJ2-5; TRBD1 matches at 7 bases. This CDR3 has 15 amino acids. Trimming cost V 7 bases and J 2 bases; bases outside gene matches: 11. CDR1 is SGHRS, CDR2 YFSETQ, per germline. As DNA, the CDR3 is TGCGCCAGCCGCGTACCGACAGGGCAACAAGAGACCCAGTACTTC. Its protein product is CASRVPTGQQETQYF.

DNA of the CDR3: TGTGCCAGCTCACCGCGACTAGCGGGGCAAGAGACCCAGTACTTC. Encoded protein: CASSPRLAGQETQYF. V and J are TRBV18 and TRBJ2-5, with 11 bases fitting TRBD2. CDR1 and CDR2 (germline): KGHSH, LQKENI. V dropped 3 bases and J dropped 2; count of bases not matched to a gene: 2. The length of the CDR3 is 15 residues.

This clone was seen only a few times. The chain carries TRBV10-3 and TRBJ1-5; D is undetermined. The CDR3 extends over 15 amino acids. V lost 0 bases and J 3 bases, leaving 9 bases between the germline ends. Germline loops: CDR1 ENHRY, CDR2 SYGVKD. CDR3 DNA: TGTGCCATCAGTGAGTCACTTCTGTCCAATCAGCCCCAGCATTTT. It yields the protein CAISESLLSNQPQHF.

The rearrangement joins TRBV6-4 to TRBJ1-1; tentative D call: TRBD1 (6 bases). The CDR3 contains 15 residues. Trimming removed 0 bases at V and 2 bases at J, with 10 bases between. CDR1 and CDR2 from the germline V gene are MRHNA and SNTAGT. The CDR3 DNA reads as TGTGCCAGCAGTGACTCGGCAGGGGCAAACACTGAAGCTTTCTTT. It codes for CASSDSAGANTEAFF.

The chain joins TRBV5-4 to TRBJ2-3; 8 bases are shared with TRBD2. The CDR3 length is 15 residues. Germline CDR1 reads SGHNT; CDR2 reads YYREEE (reference sequence). The ends lost 1 base at V and 1 base at J; junction bases unmatched: 2. CDR3 protein: CASSLRREGTDTQYF. The CDR3 nucleotides are TGTGCCAGCAGCTTGAGGCGGGAGGGCACAGATACGCAGTATTTT.

The chain carries TRBV11-1 and TRBJ1-6; 9 nucleotides line up with TRBD1. Per germline, CDR1 SGHAT and CDR2 FQDESV (reference sequence). There are 14 residues in the CDR3. The trim removed 5 bases at V and 9 bases at J, leaving 5 bases unmatched. In DNA form, the CDR3 reads TGTGCCAGCAGCACCCGGGACAGGGTTTCACCCCTCCACTTT. Its protein product is CASSTRDRVSPLHF.

The rearrangement links TRBV6-5 to TRBJ1-1, with D possibly TRBD1 on 6 matching bases. Trimming cost V 5 bases and J 4 bases, with 14 bases left between them. The length of the CDR3 is 14 residues. In germline, CDR1 is MNHEY, CDR2 SVGAGI. CDR3 amino acids: CASSLGGTITEAFF. For the CDR3, the DNA is TGTGCCAGCAGTCTAGGGGGAACCATCACTGAAGCTTTCTTT.

The CDR3 spells CAISESLADSNQPQHF. Written as DNA, the CDR3 is TGTGCCATCAGTGAGTCGTTGGCAGATAGCAATCAGCCCCAGCATTTT. V is TRBV10-3 and J is TRBJ1-5; unclear D gene. Trimming pared 0 bases from V and 0 bases from J, leaving 9 bases between. This CDR3 has 16 amino acids. CDR1 is ENHRY and CDR2 is SYGVKD in the germline V gene.

This clone appeared a few times. This sequence joins TRBV7-3 and TRBJ2-1, with 10 bases aligning to TRBD2. This CDR3 region has 16 residues. Germline values: CDR1 SGHTA, CDR2 FQGTGA. The ends lost 1 base at V and 8 bases at J; junction bases unmatched: 8. The CDR3 spells CASSLRALAGVHEQFF. CDR3 coding DNA: TGTGCCAGCAGCTTAAGAGCTCTAGCGGGAGTCCATGAGCAGTTCTTC.

For this clone: One junction end disagrees with the germline gene, perhaps due to a read error. The chain has TRBV6-5 and TRBJ1-2; a possible D gene is TRBD1 (5 bases). The CDR3 runs to 11 residues. Germline-derived CDR1 and CDR2 are MNHEY and SVGAGI. The CDR3 reads CAISEGSSYTF. CDR3 bases: TGTGCCATCAGTGAGGGGAGCAGCTACACCTTC.